The sequence of this TCR beta chain was determined in a study of control samples from healthy donors and cancer patients. Assay used: immunoSEQ multiplex PCR; TCRdb lists only in-frame clones, some missing. The sample holds about 89,000 clones, more than 70% seen once. Germline CDR1 is SGHDT and CDR2 is YYEEEE. The CDR3 loop spans 15 amino acids. The V gene lost 4 bases and the J gene lost 3 bases, with 16 bases spanning the gap. This clone was found once. This TCR derives from a woman aged 35 to 49 in good health. V and J are TRBV5-6 and TRBJ1-2, with D possibly TRBD1 on 5 matching bases. Sequencing input: blood. CDR3: CASSKRQQGDYGYTF. CDR3 nucleotide sequence: TGTGCCAGCAGCAAACGACAGCAAGGGGACTATGGCTACACCTTC. Full variable domain (outside the CDR3, taken from reference TRBV5-6 and TRBJ1-2): DAGVTQSPTHLIKTRGQQVTLRCSPKSGHDTVSWYQQALGQGPQFIFQYYEEEERQRGNFPDRFSGHQFPNYSSELNVNALLLGDSALYLCASSKRQQGDYGYTFGSGTRLTVV.